These 20 T cell receptor beta chains were all obtained from the same sample, sequenced in a study of CD8 T cells in ankylosing spondylitis. TCRdb independently ran MiXCR on the 5' RACE reads; one entry per CDR3 protein. The top ten clones hold 12% of a sample with roughly 130,000 distinct CDR3 sequences, roughly 6.6% of them seen once. The sample consisted of blood, either unsorted or a sorted T cell fraction (not recorded which). These TCRs come from a male donor with ankylosing spondylitis or in good health (not recorded which).

This clonotype was detected many times. The rearrangement links TRBV20-1 to TRBJ1-5; tentative D call: TRBD1 (5 bases). V lost 1 base and J 2 bases, leaving 9 bases between the germline ends. From germline, CDR1 is DFQATT and CDR2 SNEGSKA (reference sequence). The CDR3 sequence is 14 residues long. CDR3 in DNA: TGCAGTGCTAGAGCGGGACGTGGCAATCAGCCCCAGCATTTT. It specifies CSARAGRGNQPQHF.

V and J are TRBV9 and TRBJ2-3; D unclear. CDR3 size: 13 residues. Germline V gives CDR1 SGDLS, CDR2 YYNGEE. Deletions cut 4 bases from V and 6 bases from J, with 12 bases between. CDR3 DNA: TGTGCCAGCAGCTCTCGACCCCCGGATACGCAGTATTTT. The encoded protein is CASSSRPPDTQYF.

This clonotype was recorded many times. The rearrangement uses TRBV5-1 and TRBJ2-1; 9 bases agree with TRBD2. Germline lookup yields CDR1 SGHRS and CDR2 YFSETQ. The CDR3 spans 14 residues. V lost 4 bases and J lost 5; bases outside the gene matches: 4. The CDR3 is CASSLVAGDNEQFF. CDR3 bases: TGCGCCAGCAGCCTCGTAGCGGGAGACAATGAGCAGTTCTTC.

The chain recombines TRBV5-1 with TRBJ1-6, with 7 nucleotides matching TRBD1. There are 16 residues in the CDR3. With V trimmed by 0 bases and J by 5 bases, 5 bases remained unmatched. Germline values: CDR1 SGHRS, CDR2 YFSETQ. The CDR3 sequence is CASSLDGRGNNSPLHF. In nucleotides, the CDR3 is TGCGCCAGCAGCTTGGATGGCAGGGGGAATAATTCACCCCTCCACTTT.

This clonotype was seen many times. V and J are TRBV7-2 and TRBJ2-7; 9 bases are shared with TRBD2. V dropped 5 bases and J dropped 0; count of bases not matched to a gene: 5. This CDR3 comprises 15 residues. Germline V gene lookup returns CDR1 SGHTA and CDR2 FQGNSA. CDR3: CASSNPSGNSYEQYF. CDR3 coding DNA: TGTGCCAGCAGCAACCCTAGCGGGAACTCCTACGAGCAGTACTTC.

This clonotype has ten or more counts. The chain has TRBV7-3 and TRBJ2-1, with D possibly matching TRBD1 (6 bases). Germline V gives CDR1 SGHTA, CDR2 FQGTGA. V was pared by 2 bases and J by 6 bases, with 8 bases between. The CDR3 runs to 13 residues. The CDR3 here is CASSLGQINEQFF. CDR3 coding DNA: TGTGCCAGCAGCTTAGGACAGATCAATGAGCAGTTCTTC. The full variable domain, rest sourced from reference TRBV7-3 and TRBJ2-1, is GAGVSQTPSNKVTEKGKYVELRCDPISGHTALYWYRQSLGQGPEFLIYFQGTGAADDSGLPNDRFFAVRPEGSVSTLKIQRTERGDSAVYLCASSLGQINEQFFGPGTRLTVL.

This clonotype was detected ten times or more. The genes are TRBV29-1 and TRBJ2-1; D is undetermined. Germline CDR1 and CDR2: SQVTM and ANQGSEA. Trimming took 3 bases from V and 1 from J, leaving 10 bases between them. The CDR3 has 14 residues. The CDR3 DNA reads as TGCAGCGTTGATTCTTCCGATTCCTACAATGAGCAGTTCTTC. Translation: CSVDSSDSYNEQFF.

This clonotype was seen repeatedly, ten times or more. The CDR3 nucleotides read TGTGCCAGTACCGGGACAGGGGGACACAATGAGCAGTTCTTC. This translates into CASTGTGGHNEQFF. This sequence joins TRBV19 and TRBJ2-1, with 11 bases that match TRBD1. This CDR3 has 14 residues. In germline, CDR1 is LNHDA, CDR2 SQIVND (reference sequence). J lost 5 bases, V lost 7 bases, and 4 bases had no gene match.

At least ten counts were recorded for this clonotype. The chain couples TRBV19 to TRBJ1-1, with 9 bases identical to TRBD1. CDR3 length: 15 amino acids. The V gene end was trimmed by 6 bases and the J gene end by 2 bases; junction bases not matched to a gene: 7. Per the germline V gene, CDR1 is LNHDA and CDR2 is SQIVND (reference sequence). CDR3 DNA sequence: TGTGCCAGTAGCAAAGGGACAGGGCTAAACACTGAAGCTTTCTTT. Translated, it gives CASSKGTGLNTEAFF.

This clonotype has a count of ten or more. This chain links TRBV12-3 or TRBV12-4 with TRBJ1-1; D is ambiguous. There are 12 residues in the CDR3. V dropped 1 base and J dropped 8 bases, with 8 bases sitting between them. CDR3 amino acids: CASSLVGREAFF. The CDR3 coding sequence is TGTGCCAGCAGTTTAGTCGGGAGGGAAGCTTTCTTT.

This clonotype has just a few counts. The rearrangement uses TRBV7-2 and TRBJ2-7, with TRBD1 matching 8 bases. CDR3 length: 14 residues. Germline CDR1 and CDR2: SGHTA and FQGNSA. J gave up 0 bases and V 4 bases, and 2 bases lay outside the gene matches. This chain's CDR3 is CASSWDRTSYEQYF. CDR3 nucleotide sequence: TGTGCCAGCAGCTGGGACAGGACCTCCTACGAGCAGTACTTC.

This clonotype was observed at least ten times. The chain joins TRBV6-5 to TRBJ1-2; D gene uncertain. The germline V gene has CDR1 MNHEY and CDR2 SVGAGI. The CDR3 is 16 residues long. V was shortened by 2 bases and J by 3 bases, with 16 bases between the two germline ends. CDR3 loop: CASSYAAAGGHYGYTF. The CDR3 DNA follows: TGTGCCAGCAGTTACGCGGCGGCCGGTGGGCACTATGGCTACACCTTC.

This clonotype was observed many times. This chain's CDR3 is CASRIGLTNTEAFF. The CDR3, as DNA: TGTGCCAGCAGGATAGGACTAACTAACACTGAAGCTTTCTTT. The chain recombines TRBV27 with TRBJ1-1, with D hard to call. Germline V gene lookup returns CDR1 MNHEY and CDR2 SMNVEV (reference sequence). The CDR3 has 14 amino acids. The V and J ends lost 6 bases and 2 bases respectively, with 13 bases between them.

This clonotype was seen ten or more times. The gene calls are TRBV24-1 and TRBJ1-2, with 11 bases matching TRBD1. The CDR3 has 16 residues. Germline assignment: CDR1 KGHDR and CDR2 SFDVKD. Trimming took 4 bases from V and 4 from J; bases not matched to a gene: 7. CDR3 region: CATSDPGTGGIYGYTF. CDR3 in DNA: TGTGCCACCAGTGACCCCGGGACAGGGGGAATCTATGGCTACACCTTC.

This clonotype was seen ten or more times. The chain uses TRBV6-1 and TRBJ2-2; D remains ambiguous. Germline V gives CDR1 MNHNS, CDR2 SASEGT. The CDR3 is 15 amino acids. The V gene lost 5 bases and the J gene lost 6 bases, with 16 bases spanning the gap. CDR3 bases: TGTGCCAGCAGTCAGACCAAAGCAGGACCCGGGGAGCTGTTTTTT. It specifies CASSQTKAGPGELFF.

This clonotype has ten or more counts. This chain links TRBV3-1 with TRBJ1-5; TRBD1 is a possible D gene (6 bases). V was clipped by 4 bases and J by 2 bases, with 12 bases between them. This CDR3 has 15 amino acids. Germline-derived CDR1 and CDR2 are LGHDT and YNNKEL (reference sequence). CDR3 in amino acids: CASSPAGVGNQPQHF. The DNA for the CDR3 is TGTGCCAGCAGCCCCGCAGGGGTGGGCAATCAGCCCCAGCATTTT.

This clonotype was detected ten times or more. The chain combines TRBV18 with TRBJ1-5; D not resolved. The V and J ends lost 2 bases and 0 bases respectively, with 8 bases between them. This CDR3 is 15 amino acids long. Germline V gene lookup returns CDR1 KGHSH and CDR2 LQKENI. CDR3 sequence reads: CASSPETASNQPQHF. CDR3 in DNA: TGTGCCAGCTCACCAGAGACGGCTAGCAATCAGCCCCAGCATTTT.

This clonotype has only a few counts. This chain connects TRBV30 to TRBJ2-3, with TRBD1 identical over 8 bases. Germline V gene lookup returns CDR1 GTSNPN and CDR2 SVGIG (reference sequence). The CDR3 contains 15 residues. V lost 0 bases and J lost 4; bases outside the gene matches: 6. CDR3: CAWSVRTGKADTQYF. The CDR3 region has the DNA TGTGCCTGGAGTGTACGGACAGGGAAGGCAGATACGCAGTATTTT.

This clonotype has a count of ten or more. This rearrangement joins TRBV20-1 to TRBJ2-1; tentative D call: TRBD1 (5 bases). CDR3 length equals 13 residues. Per the germline V gene, CDR1 is DFQATT and CDR2 is SNEGSKA (reference sequence). The V and J ends lost 8 bases and 6 bases respectively, with 17 bases between them. The CDR3 DNA follows: TGCAGTCCTTTTGGGGCTCGTGGCAATGAGCAGTTCTTC. Encoded protein: CSPFGARGNEQFF.

This clonotype was seen ten or more times. V is TRBV29-1 and J is TRBJ1-1; TRBD1 might be the D (5 bases). The length of the CDR3 is 11 residues. Per the germline V gene, CDR1 is SQVTM and CDR2 is ANQGSEA. V was cut by 7 bases and J by 6 bases, with 12 bases left in between. The CDR3 DNA reads as TGCAGCGCCTCGGGGGGGGCTGAAGCTTTCTTT. Residues: CSASGGAEAFF.